Included here is one TCR beta chain sequence, with context. The target antigen is unknown. V was clipped by 6 bases and J by 2 bases, with 13 bases between them. The CDR3 is 14 residues long. CDR1 is LNHDA and CDR2 is SQIVND in the germline V gene (reference sequence). Second doses at about 4 or about 12 weeks were pooled. This entry belongs to a study of T cell responses to AZD1222 COVID-19 vaccine. Findings and caveats of the study: Clonal diversity was possibly underestimated, and white British individuals and females predominated among donors. Epitopes outside B.1.351 and B.1.1.7 mutated regions reportedly drew nearly half of spike TCRs.

Libraries were prepared by immunoSEQ multiplex PCR; TCRdb keeps only in-frame clonotypes and omits some of them. The data contain fewer than 150,000 clones, 70% to 90% of them singletons. Sequencing was performed on peripheral blood, taken 28 days after the second AZD1222 dose. The TCR originated in an adult who received the AZD1222 COVID-19 vaccine. J is TRBJ1-2 and V is TRBV19; weak D call: TRBD1 (5 bases). CDR3 residues: CASRPTGENYGYTF. Written as DNA, the CDR3 is TGTGCCAGTAGGCCCACGGGGGAGAACTATGGCTACACCTTC.